The 27 T cell receptor beta chains in this list originate from one sample, sequenced in a study of HIV-infected patients and healthy controls. No cell fractionation was done, so the repertoire covers all unsorted peripheral blood T cells. Reverse transcription used about 500 ng RNA and constant-region primers for alpha and beta. Alpha and beta chain libraries were made separately by chain-specific third strand synthesis with multiplexing indices. TCRdb ran MiXCR on the 5' RACE reads and lists one entry per CDR3 protein. Among about 14,000 distinct CDR3 sequences listed, around 9% were seen once. Sequencing was carried out using blood. The receptors derive from an adult in good health.

This clonotype came up many times. V gene TRBV7-6 combines with J gene TRBJ2-7; D is unclear. V lost 1 base and J 2 bases, leaving 9 bases between the germline ends. Germline lookup yields CDR1 SGHVS and CDR2 FNYEAQ. The CDR3 extends over 14 amino acids. The chain's CDR3 is CASSLGVQAYEQYF. Written as DNA, the CDR3 is TGTGCCAGCAGCTTAGGAGTTCAGGCCTACGAGCAGTACTTC.

By sample fraction, this clonotype is medium-sized. The V call is TRBV6-4, the J call TRBJ2-1; perhaps D is TRBD1 or TRBD2 (6 bases each). V lost 5 bases and J 4 bases, leaving 21 bases between the germline ends. The germline V gene has CDR1 MRHNA and CDR2 SNTAGT. The CDR3 is made up of 17 amino acids. CDR3 protein: CASSPRDGRGPYNEQFF. The CDR3 DNA is TGTGCCAGCAGTCCCAGGGACGGTCGGGGGCCATACAATGAGCAGTTCTTC.

This clonotype was observed many times. The V and J genes are TRBV7-3 and TRBJ2-2; D ambiguous. The CDR3 covers 13 residues. Germline CDR1 is SGHTA and CDR2 is FQGTGA. V was clipped by 1 base and J by 4 bases, with 4 bases between them. The CDR3 is CASSLSGTGELFF. The CDR3, as DNA: TGTGCCAGCAGCTTAAGCGGCACCGGGGAGCTGTTTTTT.

This clonotype has a count of ten or more. The chain uses TRBV7-3 and TRBJ1-1, with D maybe TRBD1 (5 bases). Germline CDR1 is SGHTA and CDR2 is FQGTGA. This CDR3 is built from 16 residues. The V gene lost 6 bases and the J gene lost 1 base, with 18 bases spanning the gap. This CDR3 reads CASSSQGAGSNTEAFF. The CDR3, as DNA: TGTGCCAGCAGTTCACAAGGGGCTGGTTCGAACACTGAAGCTTTCTTT.

Judged by abundance, this clonotype is medium-sized. The rearrangement links TRBV6-6 to TRBJ2-1, with 11 bases identical to TRBD2. Per germline, CDR1 MNHNY and CDR2 SVGAGI (reference sequence). Trimming at V came to 5 bases and at J to 1 base, leaving 4 bases not matched to a gene. The CDR3 runs to 16 residues. CDR3 sequence reads: CASSGLAGGSYNEQFF. CDR3 in DNA: TGTGCCAGCAGTGGCCTAGCGGGAGGTTCCTACAATGAGCAGTTCTTC.

This clonotype turned up a few times. The V and J genes are TRBV7-2 and TRBJ2-6; no definite D call. The CDR3 loop spans 16 amino acids. Per the germline V gene, CDR1 is SGHTA and CDR2 is FQGNSA. The V end was cut by 5 bases, the J end by 1 base, with 12 bases between. CDR3 protein: CASSPQALSGANVLTF. The CDR3 nucleotides are TGTGCCAGCAGCCCCCAGGCCCTTTCTGGGGCCAACGTCCTGACTTTC.

This clonotype appeared many times. The V call is TRBV7-2, the J call TRBJ2-7; 7 nucleotides align to TRBD2. Trimming removed 5 bases from V and 4 bases from J; junction bases left unmatched: 8. Germline V CDR1 and CDR2: SGHTA, FQGNSA. This CDR3 is built from 14 residues. The CDR3 spells CASSRGVLGYEQYF. The CDR3 DNA reads as TGTGCCAGCAGCCGGGGGGTTCTTGGGTACGAGCAGTACTTC.

This clonotype has at least ten counts. This sequence joins TRBV6-5 and TRBJ2-5, with 12 bases lining up with TRBD2. Germline lookup yields CDR1 MNHEY and CDR2 SVGAGI. This CDR3 contains 15 residues. V gave up 2 bases and J gave up 3 bases; unmatched junction bases: 1. For the CDR3, the DNA is TGTGCCAGCAGTTACCGGACTAGCGGGAAAGAGACCCAGTACTTC. This encodes CASSYRTSGKETQYF.

The rearrangement links TRBV12-5 to TRBJ2-6, with no clear D. Looked up from germline, CDR1 is LGHNT and CDR2 is FRNRAP. The CDR3 totals 14 residues. V lost 2 bases and J 0 bases, leaving 2 bases between the germline ends. The CDR3 DNA reads TGTGCTAGTGGTTTGAGCTCTGGGGCCAACGTCCTGACTTTC. Its protein product is CASGLSSGANVLTF.

A word on this clonotype: This may come from a read error, since a much larger clone is one base off. This chain links TRBV12-3 or TRBV12-4 with TRBJ1-3; no clear D. Trimming removed 8 bases at V and 0 bases at J, with 17 bases between. The CDR3 spans 16 residues. CDR3 coding DNA: TGTGCCAGCGTTGGGGAGTTTTCCGACTCTGGAAACACCATATATTTT. The encoded protein is CASVGEFSDSGNTIYF.

There are many counts of this clonotype. V usage is TRBV6-1 and J usage is TRBJ2-5; no definite D call. There are 14 residues in the CDR3. Germline CDR1 reads MNHNS; CDR2 reads SASEGT. Trimming took 0 bases from V and 1 from J, leaving 6 bases between them. The CDR3 sequence is CASSEASRQETQYF. CDR3 bases: TGTGCCAGCAGTGAAGCCTCCCGCCAAGAGACCCAGTACTTC.

This clonotype is medium-sized (0.01 to 0.1%) within its sample. This rearrangement joins TRBV20-1 to TRBJ1-2; 10 bases fit TRBD1. The trim removed 3 bases at V and 5 bases at J, leaving 9 bases unmatched. The germline V gene has CDR1 DFQATT and CDR2 SNEGSKA (reference sequence). This CDR3 region has 15 residues. The CDR3 loop reads CSARVGGQGIYGYTF. CDR3 sequence (DNA): TGCAGTGCTAGGGTGGGGGGACAGGGGATTTATGGCTACACCTTC.

Within the sample, this clonotype is large. V is TRBV3-1 and J is TRBJ2-5; no clear D. The V gene's germline CDR1 is LGHDT and CDR2 YNNKEL (reference sequence). Trimming took 1 base from V and 5 from J, leaving 14 bases between them. The CDR3 contains 15 residues. Here the CDR3 reads CASSQVGSEVETQYF. For the CDR3, the DNA is TGTGCCAGCAGCCAAGTAGGCAGCGAAGTGGAGACCCAGTACTTC.

This clonotype came up many times. The chain employs TRBV4-3 and TRBJ1-5; D is unclear. Germline values: CDR1 LGHNA, CDR2 YSLEER. V was shortened by 0 bases and J by 0 bases, with 15 bases between the two germline ends. This CDR3 has 18 amino acids. CDR3 DNA: TGCGCCAGCAGCCAAGATCTCCCCCGGGGTTATAGCAATCAGCCCCAGCATTTT. Amino acids: CASSQDLPRGYSNQPQHF.

This clonotype was counted many times. CDR3 amino acids: CASRGQGGQFNQPQHF. CDR3 nucleotide sequence: TGTGCCAGCAGAGGACAGGGGGGACAATTCAATCAGCCCCAGCATTTT. The J gene is TRBJ1-5, the V gene TRBV12-3 or TRBV12-4; 10 bases are shared with TRBD1. V shed 6 bases, J shed 3 bases, and the junction held 8 bases outside the gene matches. The CDR3 runs to 16 residues.

The V call is TRBV20-1, the J call TRBJ1-2; possibly TRBD1 for D (5 bases). Deletions cut 6 bases from V and 5 bases from J, with 22 bases between. The germline gives CDR1 DFQATT, CDR2 SNEGSKA (reference sequence). The CDR3 covers 15 residues. The CDR3 protein is CSARRFWGGDYGYTF. The CDR3, as DNA: TGCAGTGCCCGCCGATTTTGGGGGGGGGATTATGGCTACACCTTC.

This clonotype is deemed medium-sized. The chain links TRBV29-1 to TRBJ2-1; D is unclear. V was shortened by 2 bases and J by 7 bases, with 9 bases between the two germline ends. The germline CDR1 and CDR2 sequences are SQVTM and ANQGSEA. CDR3 length: 12 residues. The CDR3 bases are TGCAGCGTTGAATGGCAATTTAATGAGCAGTTCTTC. Encoded protein: CSVEWQFNEQFF.

This clonotype is judged medium-sized (0.01 to 0.1%). DNA for the CDR3: TGTGCCAGCTCCCCGGCAGGCCGGGTCAATGAGCAGTTCTTC. Its protein is CASSPAGRVNEQFF. This chain joins TRBV28 and TRBJ2-1; no reliable D call. The CDR3 is 14 amino acids. Germline CDR1 is MDHEN and CDR2 is SYDVKM. V gave up 8 bases and J gave up 6 bases, with 17 bases separating them. Drawing the rest from reference TRBV28 and TRBJ2-1, the complete variable domain is DVKVTQSSRYLVKRTGEKVFLECVQDMDHENMFWYRQDPGLGLRLIYFSYDVKMKEKGDIPEGYSVSREKKERFSLILESASTNQTSMYLCASSPAGRVNEQFFGPGTRLTVL.

This clonotype was counted at least ten times. The rearrangement uses TRBV20-1 and TRBJ1-1; D uncertain. The CDR3 length is 13 residues. V was pared by 1 base and J by 0 bases, with 6 bases between. The V gene's germline CDR1 is DFQATT and CDR2 SNEGSKA (reference sequence). This chain's CDR3 is CSARGNLNTEAFF. In nucleotides, the CDR3 is TGCAGTGCTAGAGGGAACTTGAACACTGAAGCTTTCTTT.

Relative to its sample, this clonotype is medium-sized. This chain links TRBV4-3 with TRBJ2-4, with D tentatively TRBD1 (6 bases). Between the trimmed V and J ends, which lost 0 bases and 0 bases, there was a span of 12 bases. Germline values: CDR1 LGHNA, CDR2 YSLEER. There are 17 residues in the CDR3. The CDR3 DNA reads TGCGCCAGCAGCCAAGATCCTAGGGGGTTAGCCAAAAACATTCAGTACTTC. Protein product: CASSQDPRGLAKNIQYF.

By share of the sample, this clonotype is medium-sized (0.01 to 0.1%). The CDR3 protein is CASTPGKGGELFF. CDR3 nucleotides: TGTGCCAGCACACCGGGGAAAGGCGGGGAGCTGTTTTTT. The rearrangement uses TRBV7-3 and TRBJ2-2, with D possibly being TRBD2 (5 bases). In germline, CDR1 is SGHTA, CDR2 FQGTGA. The CDR3 consists of 13 residues. V shed 7 bases and J shed 7 bases, with 13 bases lying between them.

This clonotype is categorized as medium-sized. The rearrangement links TRBV7-2 to TRBJ2-3, with unresolved D. With 8 bases removed from V and 4 bases from J, the gap between germline ends came to 7 bases. Germline values: CDR1 SGHTA, CDR2 FQGNSA. This CDR3 is 11 amino acids long. CDR3 coding DNA: TGTGCCAGCGGCGCAGCAGATACGCAGTATTTT. This translates into CASGAADTQYF.

In this sample, this clonotype turned up many times. This rearrangement joins TRBV30 to TRBJ2-1; the match to TRBD2 covers 11 bases. CDR3 length equals 15 residues. The trim removed 0 bases at V and 6 bases at J, leaving 4 bases unmatched. The V gene's germline CDR1 is GTSNPN and CDR2 SVGIG (reference sequence). The CDR3 loop is CAWSVRLAGGNEQFF. CDR3 DNA sequence: TGTGCCTGGAGTGTGAGGCTAGCGGGAGGCAATGAGCAGTTCTTC.

This clonotype occurred a few times. The chain is built from TRBV7-3 and TRBJ1-4; D may be TRBD1 (6 bases). The CDR3 contains 16 residues. V shed 6 bases and J shed 3 bases, with 17 bases lying between them. Looked up from germline, CDR1 is SGHTA and CDR2 is FQGTGA. This CDR3 is CASRNSVGGPNEKLFF. CDR3 nucleotide sequence: TGTGCCAGCAGAAACTCGGTGGGGGGGCCTAATGAAAAACTGTTTTTT.

CDR3 protein: CASSDPYYEQYF. The CDR3 nucleotides are TGTGCCAGCAGTGACCCCTACTACGAGCAGTACTTC. The J gene is TRBJ2-7, the V gene TRBV2; no definite D call. This CDR3 is built from 12 residues. Looked up from germline, CDR1 is SNHLY and CDR2 is FYNNEI. Between the trimmed V and J ends, which lost 3 bases and 3 bases, there was a span of 6 bases.

This clonotype is labeled medium-sized. In DNA form, the CDR3 reads TGTGCCAGCAGCCCAAGGGCGGGAGTCGACGAGCAGTACTTC. Translation gives CASSPRAGVDEQYF. This rearrangement joins TRBV7-2 to TRBJ2-7; 7 bases match TRBD2. V shed 5 bases and J 5 bases; nucleotides not matched to a gene: 9. Germline CDR1 is SGHTA and CDR2 is FQGNSA. The CDR3 is made up of 14 amino acids.

This clonotype is labeled medium-sized. The J gene is TRBJ1-3, the V gene TRBV18, with a weak D call TRBD1 (5 bases). V was trimmed by 4 bases and J by 2 bases, leaving 9 bases between them. CDR3 length: 14 residues. CDR1 is KGHSH, CDR2 LQKENI, per germline. CDR3 in DNA: TGTGCCAGCTCACATTGGGACGCTGGAAACACCATATATTTT. Translated, it gives CASSHWDAGNTIYF.